A single sample is the source of the 20 T cell receptor beta chains below, sequenced in a study of beta chain features in type 1 diabetes. Every bit of the isolated RNA underwent reverse transcription, so sequencing read expressed TCRB transcripts. Clones were read by immunoSEQ multiplex PCR, and TCRdb kept only the in-frame ones, dropping some. Among about 410,000 clones, more than 11% were seen once, and the ten largest hold 0.035% to 0.045%. Sequencing was carried out using naive CD4+ T cells from blood. Source of these receptors: a man aged 25 to 40 in good health.

This clone was seen only a few times. V is TRBV28 and J is TRBJ2-2; D unresolved. CDR1 and CDR2 from the germline V gene are MDHEN and SYDVKM. The V and J ends lost 2 bases and 3 bases respectively, with 10 bases between them. The CDR3 contains 15 residues. CDR3 bases: TGTGCCAGCAGTTTAAGTGGGCAGTACACCGGGGAGCTGTTTTTT. This codes for CASSLSGQYTGELFF.

This chain links TRBV6-5 with TRBJ2-7, with TRBD2 matching over 8 bases. The CDR3 length is 15 residues. With 10 bases clipped from V and 3 bases from J, the junction kept 14 bases outside the gene matches. The germline V gene has CDR1 MNHEY and CDR2 SVGAGI. The CDR3 here is CATKGGRTSGYEQYV. The CDR3, as DNA: TGTGCCACCAAGGGGGGCCGCACTAGCGGCTACGAGCAGTACGTC.

The chain links TRBV10-3 to TRBJ1-3; no firm D call. Germline CDR1 and CDR2: ENHRY and SYGVKD. This CDR3 has 14 residues. Trimming stripped 3 bases from V and 3 bases from J, with 9 bases between. This chain's CDR3 is CAISEGQLGNTIYF. Written as DNA, the CDR3 is TGTGCCATCAGTGAAGGGCAGCTTGGAAACACCATATATTTT.

V is TRBV4-3 and J is TRBJ2-7; 7 bases line up with TRBD1. The V gene end was trimmed by 4 bases and the J gene end by 3 bases; junction bases not matched to a gene: 12. Germline V gene lookup returns CDR1 LGHNA and CDR2 YSLEER. The CDR3 is 16 residues long. The CDR3 DNA reads as TGCGCCAGCAGCCGGGCTTTCGGGACAGCTAACTACGAGCAGTACTTC. Amino acids: CASSRAFGTANYEQYF.

In this sample, this clone turned up a few times. V and J are TRBV2 and TRBJ1-2; 7 bases agree with TRBD1. The CDR3 runs to 13 residues. Germline V gene lookup returns CDR1 SNHLY and CDR2 FYNNEI. The ends lost 3 bases at V and 4 bases at J; junction bases unmatched: 2. CDR3 sequence (DNA): TGTGCCAGCAGTGATGGGACAGCCTATGGCTACACCTTC. Protein sequence: CASSDGTAYGYTF.

J is TRBJ1-1 and V is TRBV19; D unresolved. This CDR3 has 12 residues. Germline loops: CDR1 LNHDA, CDR2 SQIVND (reference sequence). V lost 8 bases and J 1 base, leaving 8 bases between the germline ends. CDR3: CASGLTNTEAFF. The CDR3 coding sequence is TGTGCCAGTGGCCTTACGAACACTGAAGCTTTCTTT.

The chain links TRBV9 to TRBJ2-1; 7 nucleotides line up with TRBD2. This CDR3 is built from 15 residues. Germline-derived CDR1 and CDR2 are SGDLS and YYNGEE. V lost 2 bases to trimming and J lost 5 bases; unmatched junction nucleotides: 7. The CDR3 sequence: CASSVQAGVHNEQFF. As DNA, the CDR3 is TGTGCCAGCAGCGTGCAGGCGGGAGTCCACAATGAGCAGTTCTTC.

This rearrangement joins TRBV30 to TRBJ1-3; perhaps TRBD1 as D (5 bases). The CDR3 totals 14 residues. CDR1 GTSNPN and CDR2 SVGIG come from the germline V gene (reference sequence). Trimming pared 0 bases from V and 1 base from J, leaving 7 bases between. The CDR3 DNA is TGTGCCTGGAGTGTAAGGGGATCTGGAAACACCATATATTTT. Its protein product is CAWSVRGSGNTIYF. Together with reference TRBV30 and TRBJ1-3, the CDR3 gives the full variable domain: SQTIHQWPATLVQPVGSPLSLECTVEGTSNPNLYWYRQAAGRGLQLLFYSVGIGQISSEVPQNLSASRPQDRQFILSSKKLLLSDSGFYLCAWSVRGSGNTIYFGEGSWLTVV.

The chain couples TRBV16 to TRBJ2-5; D unresolved. V dropped 4 bases and J dropped 2 bases, with 2 bases sitting between them. The CDR3 covers 11 residues. Germline V gene lookup returns CDR1 KGHSY and CDR2 FQNENV. The CDR3 nucleotides are TGTGCCAGCAGCCGTCAAGAGACCCAGTACTTC. As protein: CASSRQETQYF. Full variable domain (remainder filled in from reference TRBV16 and TRBJ2-5): GEEVAQTPKHLVRGEGQKAKLYCAPIKGHSYVFWYQQVLKNEFKFLISFQNENVFDETGMPKERFSAKCLPNSPCSLEIQATKLEDSAVYFCASSRQETQYFGPGTRLLVL.

The CDR3 DNA is TGCGCCAGTACCGCAGGGTCCACCGGGGAGCTGTTTTTT. This translates into CASTAGSTGELFF. J is TRBJ2-2 and V is TRBV5-1, with D possibly matching TRBD1 (5 bases). The CDR3 length is 13 residues. V dropped 8 bases and J dropped 4 bases, with 12 bases sitting between them. Germline V CDR1 and CDR2: SGHRS, YFSETQ.

This chain links TRBV4-2 with TRBJ1-2; the D gene is possibly TRBD1 (6 bases). The CDR3 spans 14 residues. V lost 4 bases to trimming and J lost 8 bases, with 17 bases between them. The V gene's germline CDR1 is LGHNA and CDR2 YNFKEQ. As DNA, the CDR3 is TGTGCCAGCAGCCCGAGTAGGGGGGCGGAGGGCTACACCTTC. Translating gives CASSPSRGAEGYTF.

This clone was seen only a few times. The V and J genes are TRBV6-6 and TRBJ1-5; 7 nucleotides align to TRBD1. The CDR3 runs to 13 residues. The trim removed 5 bases at V and 4 bases at J, leaving 2 bases unmatched. CDR1 is MNHNY, CDR2 SVGAGI, per germline (reference sequence). CDR3 sequence: CASSNRGNQPQHF. CDR3 nucleotide sequence: TGTGCCAGCAGTAACAGGGGAAATCAGCCCCAGCATTTT.

This clone has more than one count but fewer than ten. This rearrangement joins TRBV29-1 to TRBJ1-1, with 10 bases that match TRBD1. CDR3 length: 13 amino acids. Germline CDR1 and CDR2: SQVTM and ANQGSEA. With 5 bases clipped from V and 3 bases from J, the junction kept 3 bases outside the gene matches. Here the CDR3 reads CSVFGQGDTEAFF. CDR3 DNA: TGCAGCGTTTTTGGACAGGGGGACACTGAAGCTTTCTTT.

The rearrangement joins TRBV10-3 to TRBJ2-5; D uncertain. The CDR3 spans 14 residues. CDR1 and CDR2 (germline): ENHRY, SYGVKD. Trimming cost V 3 bases and J 7 bases, with 15 bases left between them. The CDR3 coding sequence is TGTGCCATCAGTGACCCCAGCACGGATGCGACCCAGTACTTC. Its translation: CAISDPSTDATQYF.

The chain joins TRBV9 to TRBJ1-1, with a possible D match to TRBD1 (6 bases). The V gene lost 5 bases and the J gene lost 3 bases, with 14 bases spanning the gap. The germline V gene encodes CDR1 SGDLS and CDR2 YYNGEE. The CDR3 covers 14 residues. The CDR3 protein is CASRATPGDTEAFF. The CDR3 coding sequence is TGTGCCAGCAGGGCGACACCAGGGGACACTGAAGCTTTCTTT.

The gene calls are TRBV12-5 and TRBJ2-5; D is uncertain. This CDR3 is built from 14 residues. Germline CDR1 LGHNT, CDR2 FRNRAP. Deletions cut 5 bases from V and 2 bases from J, with 12 bases between. The DNA of the CDR3 is TGTGCTAGTGGTAAGGTAGGGTGGCAAGAGACCCAGTACTTC. Amino acid sequence: CASGKVGWQETQYF.

This clone was seen a handful of times. DNA for the CDR3: TGTGCCAGCAGCGTAGTGGTGGAGGGACGCTCCTACGAGCAGTACTTC. It translates to CASSVVVEGRSYEQYF. The chain is built from TRBV9 and TRBJ2-7; TRBD2 is a possible D gene (6 bases). This CDR3 comprises 16 residues. V lost 0 bases and J 0 bases, leaving 13 bases between the germline ends. Germline CDR1 is SGDLS and CDR2 is YYNGEE.

V usage is TRBV7-9 and J usage is TRBJ1-1; D is unclear. V was trimmed by 6 bases and J by 6 bases, leaving 8 bases between them. CDR1 SEHNR and CDR2 FQNEAQ come from the germline V gene (reference sequence). The CDR3 covers 11 residues. The CDR3 DNA follows: TGTGCCAGCAGTTTGGACGCTGAAGCTTTCTTT. Protein: CASSLDAEAFF.

The chain carries TRBV10-3 and TRBJ2-5; perhaps TRBD1 as D (5 bases). V was clipped by 0 bases and J by 4 bases, with 12 bases between them. The CDR3 has 15 amino acids. Germline CDR1 ENHRY, CDR2 SYGVKD. The CDR3 region has the DNA TGTGCCATCAGTGAGTCTCAGGGTATGGGAGAGACCCAGTACTTC. Protein: CAISESQGMGETQYF.

The chain carries TRBV7-9 and TRBJ2-1, with 7 bases identical to TRBD2. This CDR3 comprises 13 residues. V was clipped by 7 bases and J by 8 bases; unmatched bases: 8. Germline loops: CDR1 SEHNR, CDR2 FQNEAQ (reference sequence). CDR3 DNA: TGTGCCAGCATCGGGCGGGAGTGGGATGAGCAGTTCTTC. Translated: CASIGREWDEQFF.